This T cell receptor beta chain came from a study of T cell responses to AZD1222 COVID-19 vaccine. Overall study findings and caveats: The study sampled repertoires only after the peak T cell response.

As concerns this clone: Its antigen is undetermined.

TCRdb's copy holds only in-frame clones and misses some; the assay was immunoSEQ multiplex PCR. The sample has under 130,000 clones, roughly 88% seen once; the top ten hold roughly 2.5%. The clonotype comes from an adult in good health. Source: peripheral blood, taken on day 0 of AZD1222 vaccination.

CDR3 coding DNA: TGTGCCAGCAGCCCGAGACCTCCGGCTAGCGGGAGTGGCTACAATGAGCAGTTCTTC. Translation: CASSPRPPASGSGYNEQFF. This chain connects TRBV7-6 to TRBJ2-1; 10 nucleotides align to TRBD2. Germline V gives CDR1 SGHVS, CDR2 FNYEAQ. V was pared by 5 bases and J by 3 bases, with 16 bases of the junction left unmatched. The CDR3 sequence is 19 residues long. Full variable domain (missing parts from reference TRBV7-6 and TRBJ2-1): GAGVSQSPRYKVTKRGQDVALRCDPISGHVSLYWYRQALGQGPEFLTYFNYEAQQDKSGLPNDRFSAERPEGSISTLTIQRTEQRDSAMYRCASSPRPPASGSGYNEQFFGPGTRLTVL.